This is a list of T cell receptor beta chains from one sample in a study of molecular identifiers for immune sequencing clone quantification. TCRdb re-derived calls from the PCR reads in MiXCR, one entry per CDR3 protein. The data show about 640,000 distinct CDR3 sequences, roughly 21% seen once. The source material was naive CD8+ T cells from blood, with Jurkat cell RNA spiked in. These receptors came from a human donor in good health. Some libraries in this study had Jurkat cell RNA spiked in. CDR3s include the opening cysteine and the closing phenylalanine or tryptophan. The order of the fields is D gene, J gene, CDR3 length, clone size, V gene, CDR3 DNA, CDR3 protein. D genes are given only for firm matches. Rows give clone size only sometimes, using once, few, many, or a class for an expanded clone.

D: TRBD2; J: TRBJ2-7; length: 15; size: many; V: TRBV6-2/TRBV6-3; DNA: TGTGCCAGCGAAGCTACGACTAGCGGGATGTTCCAGCAGTACTTC; CDR3: CASEATTSGMFQQYF
D: TRBD2; J: TRBJ2-4; length: 21; size: many; V: TRBV9; DNA: TGTGCCAGCAGCGTAGGGACCGGGCTAGCGGGAGGGGGTATAACCAAAAACATTCAGTACTTC; CDR3: CASSVGTGLAGGGITKNIQYF
D: TRBD2; J: TRBJ2-7; length: 13; size: many; V: TRBV30; DNA: TGTGCCTGGAGTGAGGCTAGCGGGAGCGAGCAGTACTTC; CDR3: CAWSEASGSEQYF
D: .; J: TRBJ2-2; length: 15; size: many; V: TRBV6-5; DNA: TGTGCCAGCAGTTACTTTACAGAGAGCACCGGGGAGCTGTTTTTT; CDR3: CASSYFTESTGELFF
D: .; J: TRBJ2-7; length: 13; size: many; V: TRBV6-2/TRBV6-3; DNA: TGTGCCAGCACCATCGGCCTTCCGTACGAGCAGTACTTC; CDR3: CASTIGLPYEQYF
D: .; J: TRBJ1-3; length: 15; size: few; V: TRBV24-1; DNA: TGTGCCACCAGTCCGAGGGTTTTTTGTGGAAACACCATATATTTT; CDR3: CATSPRVFCGNTIYF
D: .; J: TRBJ2-3; length: 15; size: few; V: TRBV24-1; DNA: TGTGCCACCAGTGATTTTGGGTCCGGGATAGATACGCAGTATTTT; CDR3: CATSDFGSGIDTQYF
D: .; J: TRBJ2-4; length: 17; size: few; V: TRBV4-3; DNA: TGCGCCAGCAGCCAAGAAGTAGGGACCTTAGCCAAAAACATTCAGTACTTC; CDR3: CASSQEVGTLAKNIQYF
D: .; J: TRBJ1-1; length: 14; size: many; V: TRBV5-6; DNA: TGTGCCAGCAGCTTTTACGGGGTCGACACTGAAGCTTTCTTT; CDR3: CASSFYGVDTEAFF
D: TRBD2; J: TRBJ2-7; length: 14; size: .; V: TRBV27; DNA: TGTGCCAGCAGTCCGACGAATAGCGGGTACGAGCAGTACTTC; CDR3: CASSPTNSGYEQYF
D: .; J: TRBJ2-7; length: 15; size: many; V: TRBV20-1; DNA: TGCAGTGCTAGAGATTCAGTTCGAAGCTCCTACGAGCAGTACTTC; CDR3: CSARDSVRSSYEQYF
D: TRBD1; J: TRBJ1-1; length: 14; size: few; V: TRBV4-3; DNA: TGCGCCAGCAGCCAATACAGGGGTCACACTGAAGCTTTCTTT; CDR3: CASSQYRGHTEAFF
D: .; J: TRBJ2-2; length: 19; size: .; V: TRBV4-3; DNA: TGCGCCAGCAGCCAATGGGTTATAGGAGAAGGGGCGAACACCGGGGAGCTGTTTTTT; CDR3: CASSQWVIGEGANTGELFF
D: TRBD2; J: TRBJ2-7; length: 14; size: many; V: TRBV29-1; DNA: TGCAGCGTCTCCCCTAGCGGGTGGGCCTACGAGCAGTACTTC; CDR3: CSVSPSGWAYEQYF
D: .; J: TRBJ2-2; length: 16; size: few; V: TRBV2; DNA: TGTGCCAGCAGCGACGGGACACATACGAACACCGGGGAGCTGTTTTTT; CDR3: CASSDGTHTNTGELFF
D: TRBD1; J: TRBJ2-7; length: 13; size: .; V: TRBV6-2/TRBV6-3; DNA: TGTGCCAGCAGTTACGGGACAGGGCAGCCCCTGAACTTC; CDR3: CASSYGTGQPLNF
D: .; J: TRBJ2-7; length: 13; size: many; V: TRBV6-6; DNA: TGTGCCAGCAGTTACAGCGCAATCTACGAGCAGTACTTC; CDR3: CASSYSAIYEQYF
D: .; J: TRBJ1-5; length: 16; size: many; V: TRBV28; DNA: TGTGCCAGCAGTTTTGGCAGGGTAATGGACAATCAGCCCCAGCATTTT; CDR3: CASSFGRVMDNQPQHF
D: .; J: TRBJ2-6; length: 16; size: many; V: TRBV30; DNA: TGTGCCTGGACCCCGCCCGGGATCTCTGGGGCCAACGTCCTGACTTTC; CDR3: CAWTPPGISGANVLTF
D: .; J: TRBJ1-1; length: 13; size: many; V: TRBV5-6; DNA: TGTGCCAGCACCCTGGGGGGGCTCACTGAAGCTTTCTTT; CDR3: CASTLGGLTEAFF
D: TRBD2; J: TRBJ2-7; length: 15; size: few; V: TRBV3-1; DNA: TGTGCCAGCAGCAACCAGGAAGCGGGACTGGATGAGCAGTACTTC; CDR3: CASSNQEAGLDEQYF
D: .; J: TRBJ2-7; length: 15; size: many; V: TRBV30; DNA: TGTGCCTGGAGTCCCGGGACTTCCATCTACTACGAGCAGTACTTC; CDR3: CAWSPGTSIYYEQYF
D: .; J: TRBJ2-7; length: 16; size: many; V: TRBV7-9; DNA: TGTGCCAGCAGCTTTTCCCAGGGGCCGAGACCCTACGAGCAGTACTTC; CDR3: CASSFSQGPRPYEQYF
D: TRBD2; J: TRBJ2-7; length: 18; size: .; V: TRBV4-3; DNA: TGCGCCAGCAGCCAAGATAGGCTAGCGGGAGAGCTTTCCTACGAGCAGTACTTC; CDR3: CASSQDRLAGELSYEQYF
D: .; J: TRBJ2-5; length: 16; size: many; V: TRBV19; DNA: TGTGCCAGTAGTGCGGGACAGCCAACTCCGCAAGAGACCCAGTACTTC; CDR3: CASSAGQPTPQETQYF
D: .; J: TRBJ2-3; length: 16; size: many; V: TRBV19; DNA: TGTGCCAGTAGTATCTTGCCGGGATTTAGTTTGGATACGCAGTATTTT; CDR3: CASSILPGFSLDTQYF
D: TRBD2; J: TRBJ2-1; length: 15; size: .; V: TRBV2; DNA: TGTGCCAGCAGGGAACGGACTAGCGGGAGCGGTGAGCAGTTCTTC; CDR3: CASRERTSGSGEQFF
D: TRBD1; J: TRBJ2-7; length: 15; size: many; V: TRBV5-1; DNA: TGCGCCAGCAGCCTACATGTGGGACAGCACTACGAGCAGTACTTC; CDR3: CASSLHVGQHYEQYF
D: TRBD2; J: TRBJ2-7; length: 15; size: few; V: TRBV7-2; DNA: TGTGCCAGCAGCAAAGACGTCACTAGCGGCTACGAGCAGTACTTC; CDR3: CASSKDVTSGYEQYF
D: TRBD2; J: TRBJ2-7; length: 18; size: many; V: TRBV5-4; DNA: TGTGCCAGCAGCTTGGGGTCGGATAGCGGGAGTAGCTCCTACGAGCAGTACTTC; CDR3: CASSLGSDSGSSSYEQYF
D: .; J: TRBJ2-7; length: 15; size: many; V: TRBV7-9; DNA: TGTGCCAGCAGCCCAGAGTTGGGTTCGCTTTACGAGCAGTACTTC; CDR3: CASSPELGSLYEQYF
D: .; J: TRBJ1-1; length: 12; size: many; V: TRBV29-1; DNA: TGCAGCGTTGAGGACACGAACACTGAAGCTTTCTTT; CDR3: CSVEDTNTEAFF
D: TRBD2; J: TRBJ2-7; length: 15; size: many; V: TRBV6-2/TRBV6-3; DNA: TGTGCCAGCAGCAAACCTCGGACTAGCGGGTGGGAGCAGTACTTC; CDR3: CASSKPRTSGWEQYF
D: TRBD2; J: TRBJ2-3; length: 20; size: many; V: TRBV7-8; DNA: TGTGCCAGCAGCATCCCGGGACTAGCGGGGTATACTTGGGTCGGAGATACGCAGTATTTT; CDR3: CASSIPGLAGYTWVGDTQYF
D: TRBD1; J: TRBJ1-2; length: 14; size: few; V: TRBV28; DNA: TGTGCCAGCAGTACTACATCAGACAGGGATGGCTACACCTTC; CDR3: CASSTTSDRDGYTF
D: .; J: TRBJ2-1; length: 14; size: few; V: TRBV2; DNA: TGTGCCAGCGCCCTCCGGGACAACTACAATGAGCAGTTCTTC; CDR3: CASALRDNYNEQFF
D: TRBD1; J: TRBJ2-7; length: 12; size: many; V: TRBV19; DNA: TGTGCCAGTAGGACAGGGGGCGGCGAGCAGTACTTC; CDR3: CASRTGGGEQYF
D: TRBD2; J: TRBJ2-5; length: 19; size: many; V: TRBV7-6; DNA: TGTGCCAGCAGCCCTTACCGGGACTATACCAACCACCGCCAAGAGACCCAGTACTTC; CDR3: CASSPYRDYTNHRQETQYF
D: TRBD1; J: TRBJ2-1; length: 16; size: many; V: TRBV29-1; DNA: TGCAGCGTTGAAGATTTAGCGGACAGGGCGGTTCTTGAGCAGTTCTTC; CDR3: CSVEDLADRAVLEQFF
D: .; J: TRBJ2-6; length: 15; size: many; V: TRBV19; DNA: TGTGCCAGTAGTATAAGTACATATGGGGCCAACGTCCTGACTTTC; CDR3: CASSISTYGANVLTF
D: .; J: TRBJ2-1; length: 17; size: few; V: TRBV28; DNA: TGTGCCAGCAGTCACTACAGGACGAGATTAGTAGACAATGAGCAGTTCTTC; CDR3: CASSHYRTRLVDNEQFF
D: .; J: TRBJ2-1; length: 15; size: few; V: TRBV3-1; DNA: TGTGCCAGCAGCCAAGATAAGGCTAGCGATCATGAGCAGTTCTTC; CDR3: CASSQDKASDHEQFF
D: .; J: TRBJ2-3; length: 13; size: few; V: TRBV7-9; DNA: TGTGCCAGCAGCTTATCCCTGGAAGATACGCAGTATTTT; CDR3: CASSLSLEDTQYF
D: TRBD2; J: TRBJ2-7; length: 16; size: .; V: TRBV4-1; DNA: TGCGCCAGCAGCCAAGAACTAGCGGGCCCGTACTACGAGCAGTACTTC; CDR3: CASSQELAGPYYEQYF
D: .; J: TRBJ1-1; length: 12; size: many; V: TRBV29-1; DNA: TGCAGCGTTACACTCCAGAACACTGAAGCTTTCTTT; CDR3: CSVTLQNTEAFF
D: .; J: TRBJ2-7; length: 12; size: many; V: TRBV29-1; DNA: TGCAGCGTTGAAGGGGGGGATTACGAGCAGTACTTC; CDR3: CSVEGGDYEQYF
D: .; J: TRBJ2-3; length: 14; size: .; V: TRBV30; DNA: TGTGCCTGGAGTTGGGGGAGGACCACAGATACGCAGTATTTT; CDR3: CAWSWGRTTDTQYF
D: TRBD1; J: TRBJ2-3; length: 16; size: .; V: TRBV7-9; DNA: TGTGCCAGCAGCTTAGCGGGGACAGGGCCACCAGATACGCAGTATTTT; CDR3: CASSLAGTGPPDTQYF
D: .; J: TRBJ1-5; length: 17; size: few; V: TRBV19; DNA: TGTGCCAGTAGTATGGACATTAATTATCATAGCAATCAGCCCCAGCATTTT; CDR3: CASSMDINYHSNQPQHF
D: .; J: TRBJ1-1; length: 12; size: many; V: TRBV13; DNA: TGTGCCAGCAGCTTAGGAGTTAATGAAGCTTTCTTT; CDR3: CASSLGVNEAFF
D: .; J: TRBJ1-1; length: 15; size: .; V: TRBV11-2; DNA: TGTGCCAGCAGCATGGGACATCGGGTGAACACTGAAGCTTTCTTT; CDR3: CASSMGHRVNTEAFF
D: .; J: TRBJ2-3; length: 15; size: many; V: TRBV6-2/TRBV6-3; DNA: TGTGCCAGCAGTTATCTCTGGGGCTCCACAGATACGCAGTATTTT; CDR3: CASSYLWGSTDTQYF
D: .; J: TRBJ1-6; length: 13; size: .; V: TRBV10-3; DNA: TGTGCCATCAGTACAGGGTATAATTCACCCCTCCACTTT; CDR3: CAISTGYNSPLHF
D: .; J: TRBJ2-5; length: 12; size: many; V: TRBV5-6; DNA: TGTGCCAGCAGCTCGGATCCAGAGACCCAGTACTTC; CDR3: CASSSDPETQYF
D: .; J: TRBJ2-5; length: 15; size: many; V: TRBV30; DNA: TGTGCCTGGAGTGTACTGGGCCTAGACGGGGAGACCCAGTACTTC; CDR3: CAWSVLGLDGETQYF
D: TRBD2; J: TRBJ2-7; length: 16; size: .; V: TRBV13; DNA: TGTGCCAGCAGCCCTGGACTAGCGGGAGAAGGAAACGAGCAGTACTTC; CDR3: CASSPGLAGEGNEQYF
D: .; J: TRBJ2-1; length: 14; size: .; V: TRBV27; DNA: TGTGCCAGCAGCACCAGGGGACGGTATGGTGAGCAGTTCTTC; CDR3: CASSTRGRYGEQFF
D: .; J: TRBJ2-5; length: 14; size: few; V: TRBV19; DNA: TGTGCCAGTAGTATTGCCTTAAGAGGAGAGACCCAGTACTTC; CDR3: CASSIALRGETQYF
D: TRBD1; J: TRBJ2-7; length: 14; size: many; V: TRBV27; DNA: TGTGCCAGCAGCGACAGGGGGCTTACCTACGAGCAGTACTTC; CDR3: CASSDRGLTYEQYF
D: .; J: TRBJ2-3; length: 12; size: many; V: TRBV27; DNA: TGTGCCAGCAGTTTCAGTAGGGATACGCAGTATTTT; CDR3: CASSFSRDTQYF